Below are 9 T cell receptor beta chains sequenced from a single sample in a study of OX40 agonist ivuxolimab in advanced cancers. Data came from immunoSEQ multiplex PCR; TCRdb stores just in-frame clones and leaves some out. This table holds roughly 68,000 clones, approximately 90% found once. This sample comprised CD4+ or CD8+ T cells sorted from blood, obtained in a trial of the OX40 agonist ivuxolimab. The receptors derive from an adult with an advanced solid tumor such as melanoma, head and neck, liver or kidney cancer.

The V call is TRBV7-2, the J call TRBJ2-5; D ambiguous. Germline CDR1 is SGHTA and CDR2 is FQGNSA. The CDR3 has 12 amino acids. The V gene lost 5 bases and the J gene lost 5 bases, with 9 bases spanning the gap. CDR3 sequence: CASSPVWETQYF. The CDR3 DNA sequence: TGTGCCAGCAGCCCGGTTTGGGAGACCCAGTACTTC.

The chain carries TRBV30 and TRBJ2-7, with TRBD2 as a possible D gene (6 bases). The germline V gene encodes CDR1 GTSNPN and CDR2 SVGIG (reference sequence). The V gene lost 5 bases and the J gene lost 2 bases, with 10 bases spanning the gap. CDR3 length: 12 amino acids. The DNA of the CDR3 is TGTGCCTGGGTCGCTAGCGCCTACGAGCAGTACTTC. Its protein product is CAWVASAYEQYF.

This chain connects TRBV19 to TRBJ2-5; tentative D call: TRBD1 (5 bases). Germline CDR1 is LNHDA and CDR2 is SQIVND (reference sequence). The CDR3 totals 13 residues. Trimming stripped 4 bases from V and 4 bases from J, with 10 bases between. The CDR3 spells CASSKGLGETQYF. The CDR3 DNA follows: TGTGCCAGTAGTAAGGGGCTTGGAGAGACCCAGTACTTC.

The chain links TRBV6-6 to TRBJ2-3; 13 nucleotides agree with TRBD2. CDR1 and CDR2 (germline): MNHNY, SVGAGI (reference sequence). V lost 5 bases, J lost 6 bases, and 8 bases stayed unmatched. This CDR3 spans 16 amino acids. CDR3 loop: CASSNILAGGPDTQYF. In nucleotides, the CDR3 is TGTGCCAGCAGTAACATACTAGCGGGGGGGCCCGATACGCAGTATTTT.

The chain uses TRBV7-9 and TRBJ1-2, with D possibly TRBD1 on 6 matching bases. Germline V CDR1 and CDR2: SEHNR, FQNEAQ (reference sequence). This CDR3 spans 15 amino acids. V lost 8 bases to trimming and J lost 6 bases, with 22 bases between them. The CDR3 region has the DNA TGTGCCAGCCTCAGCAGCTTAATACAGGGCCATGGCTACACCTTC. Amino acids: CASLSSLIQGHGYTF.

This chain uses TRBV27 with TRBJ2-7; either TRBD1 or TRBD2 may supply D (5 bases each). The CDR3 consists of 15 residues. Germline CDR1 reads MNHEY; CDR2 reads SMNVEV (reference sequence). Trimming shortened V by 6 bases and J by 0 bases, and 15 bases separated the two germline ends. The CDR3 protein is CASSLKGTHSYEQYF. The CDR3 DNA sequence: TGTGCCAGCAGCCTGAAAGGGACCCACTCCTACGAGCAGTACTTC.

The rearrangement joins TRBV5-1 to TRBJ1-1, with D uncertain. Germline V gene data show CDR1 as SGHRS and CDR2 as YFSETQ. The CDR3 length is 14 residues. The V end was cut by 6 bases, the J end by 3 bases, with 15 bases between. This CDR3 is CASNGLAADTEAFF. The CDR3 DNA sequence: TGCGCCAGCAACGGACTAGCAGCGGACACTGAAGCTTTCTTT.

This clone turned up a few times. J is TRBJ1-1 and V is TRBV5-1, with 7 bases fitting TRBD1. The CDR3 is 13 residues long. Trimming cost V 4 bases and J 7 bases; bases outside gene matches: 7. The germline V gene encodes CDR1 SGHRS and CDR2 YFSETQ. The CDR3 DNA is TGCGCCAGCAGCCCGTTGACAGGGAATGAAGCTTTCTTT. Its translation: CASSPLTGNEAFF.

The chain links TRBV2 to TRBJ1-4, with no clear D. The length of the CDR3 is 15 residues. CDR1 SNHLY and CDR2 FYNNEI come from the germline V gene. The germline V and J ends were trimmed by 8 bases and 4 bases, with 17 bases remaining between them. The CDR3: CASGPWGSVNEKLFF. Written as DNA, the CDR3 is TGTGCCAGCGGACCCTGGGGTTCGGTTAATGAAAAACTGTTTTTT.